The T cell receptor (beta chain) described here comes from a study of blood T cell repertoires in COVID-19. This clone is a singleton in its sample. As originally analysed: How many nucleated cells were present was estimated from reference gene primer amplification. Using immunoSEQ multiplex PCR, the repertoire was profiled, and TCRdb retains in-frame clones only, with some absent. D and trimming were read from the DNA, whereas the V and J calls and clone size are those reported in that table. Among some 46,000 clones, roughly 82% were seen once, and the ten largest hold less than 25%. The CDR3 length is 16 residues. Germline assignment: CDR1 LNHDA and CDR2 SQIVND (reference sequence). V was pared by 8 bases and J by 8 bases, with 20 bases of the junction left unmatched.

The V call is TRBV19, the J call TRBJ1-2, with 7 bases identical to TRBD1. This clonotype originated in a woman in her fifties or sixties with acute or convalescent COVID-19. Material: peripheral blood. The CDR3, as DNA: TGTGCCAGTCGCCGAATGAAAGGACAGGTTCAACGAGGCTACACCTTC. Protein product: CASRRMKGQVQRGYTF.